The 31 T cell receptor beta chains listed next were all sequenced from one sample in a study of T cell repertoires in cytomegalovirus infection. Using its own MiXCR run on the reads, TCRdb lists one record per CDR3 protein. This table holds 250,000 to 350,000 distinct CDR3 sequences, over 20% found once. The sequenced material came from PBMCs. The receptors here all came from a human donor in good health (CMV status not recorded). Some clones in this sample may be carry-over from other donors' samples.

This chain uses TRBV30 with TRBJ2-1; 9 positions agree with TRBD1. CDR1 and CDR2 (germline): GTSNPN, SVGIG (reference sequence). CDR3 length: 15 amino acids. With V trimmed by 0 bases and J by 4 bases, 4 bases remained unmatched. CDR3 nucleotides: TGTGCCTGGAGTGTAGGACAGGGGCCTTACAATGAGCAGTTCTTC. Protein sequence: CAWSVGQGPYNEQFF.

The sample holds many counts of this clonotype. The chain couples TRBV11-2 to TRBJ1-2; TRBD1 is a possible D gene (5 bases). The CDR3 runs to 14 residues. Germline V gives CDR1 SGHAT, CDR2 FQNNGV. The V end was cut by 5 bases, the J end by 8 bases, with 18 bases between. The CDR3: CASSAGRVGLGYTF. CDR3 DNA: TGTGCCAGCAGCGCCGGCAGGGTAGGGCTGGGCTACACCTTC.

This clonotype was counted between two and nine times. The chain's CDR3 is CASSWAGINSPLHF. CDR3 DNA sequence: TGTGCCAGCAGCTGGGCAGGGATAAATTCACCCCTCCACTTT. The gene calls are TRBV7-2 and TRBJ1-6, with a weak D call TRBD1 (5 bases). CDR1 is SGHTA and CDR2 is FQGNSA in the germline V gene. CDR3 length equals 14 residues. V was shortened by 4 bases and J by 7 bases, with 11 bases between the two germline ends. The full variable domain, its missing parts supplied by reference TRBV7-2 and TRBJ1-6, is GAGVSQSPSNKVTEKGKDVELRCDPISGHTALYWYRQSLGQGLEFLIYFQGNSAPDKSGLPSDRFSAERTGGSVSTLTIQRTQQEDSAVYLCASSWAGINSPLHFGNGTRLTVT.

The rearrangement joins TRBV6-1 to TRBJ1-2; D may be TRBD1 (6 bases). The germline CDR1 and CDR2 sequences are MNHNS and SASEGT. This CDR3 contains 15 residues. V dropped 7 bases and J dropped 8 bases, with 23 bases sitting between them. CDR3 DNA sequence: TGTGCCAGCACTCGAAACCTGGTTTCCGGGGGCGGCTACACCTTC. Translation gives CASTRNLVSGGGYTF.

This clonotype was seen a handful of times. The chain recombines TRBV15 with TRBJ2-6; 8 positions agree with TRBD1. The CDR3 runs to 17 residues. Trimming took 3 bases from V and 1 from J; bases not matched to a gene: 5. CDR1 and CDR2 from the germline V gene are LNHNV and YYDKDF (reference sequence). The CDR3, as DNA: TGTGCCACCAGCAGCGACAGGGGTGGTTCTGGGGCCAACGTCCTGACTTTC. Residues: CATSSDRGGSGANVLTF.

Points on this clonotype: An end of the junction differs from the germline gene, which may be a read error. V gene TRBV7-2 combines with J gene TRBJ2-7; D gene unclear. Looked up from germline, CDR1 is SGHTA and CDR2 is FQGNSA. The CDR3 is made up of 13 amino acids. This chain's CDR3 is CASNLRFFHEQYF. DNA of the CDR3: TGTGCCAGCAACTTAAGATTTTTCCACGAGCAGTACTTC.

The chain carries TRBV2 and TRBJ2-5; D unclear. Germline V gives CDR1 SNHLY, CDR2 FYNNEI. The CDR3 runs 16 residues. V lost 2 bases and J 5 bases, leaving 18 bases between the germline ends. CDR3 amino acids: CASSELETWKPETQYF. CDR3 sequence (DNA): TGTGCCAGCAGTGAATTAGAGACTTGGAAGCCCGAGACCCAGTACTTC.

The V and J genes are TRBV11-2 and TRBJ1-2, with 11 bases matching TRBD1. Germline CDR1 and CDR2: SGHAT and FQNNGV. V gave up 5 bases and J gave up 7 bases; unmatched junction bases: 6. CDR3 length: 14 residues. The CDR3 is CASSPRTGGLGYTF. The CDR3 bases are TGTGCCAGCAGCCCGAGGACAGGGGGCCTTGGCTACACCTTC. Based on the CDR3 plus reference TRBV11-2 and TRBJ1-2, the full variable domain is EAGVAQSPRYKIIEKRQSVAFWCNPISGHATLYWYQQILGQGPKLLIQFQNNGVVDDSQLPKDRFSAERLKGVDSTLKIQPAKLEDSAVYLCASSPRTGGLGYTFGSGTRLTVV.

The CDR3 DNA sequence: TGTGCCAGCAGCCCCGACAGTCTTTCTGGAAACACCATATATTTT. It yields the protein CASSPDSLSGNTIYF. V and J are TRBV7-2 and TRBJ1-3, with D tentatively TRBD1 (5 bases). Germline V lookup: CDR1 SGHTA, CDR2 FQGNSA. Trimming stripped 5 bases from V and 1 base from J, with 12 bases between. The CDR3 sequence is 15 residues long.

The chain uses TRBV3-1 and TRBJ2-5; D is possibly TRBD1 or TRBD2 (5 bases each). Germline V gene lookup returns CDR1 LGHDT and CDR2 YNNKEL (reference sequence). The CDR3 spans 16 residues. The V end was cut by 4 bases, the J end by 1 base, with 16 bases between. DNA for the CDR3: TGTGCCAGCAGCCCGCGCGTCGGGGCCCTCCAAGAGACCCAGTACTTC. Encoded protein: CASSPRVGALQETQYF.

The chain links TRBV20-1 to TRBJ1-1, with D possibly TRBD1 on 6 matching bases. This CDR3 contains 13 residues. V was pared by 6 bases and J by 1 base, with 12 bases between. From germline, CDR1 is DFQATT and CDR2 SNEGSKA (reference sequence). Here the CDR3 DNA reads TGCAGTGCGGGGGGCCTGGGGAACACTGAAGCTTTCTTT. The encoded protein is CSAGGLGNTEAFF.

This clonotype was found many times. The V call is TRBV25-1, the J call TRBJ2-5; D remains unclear. The V gene lost 3 bases and the J gene lost 5 bases, with 10 bases spanning the gap. The CDR3 is 13 residues long. Germline assignment: CDR1 MGHDK and CDR2 SYGVNS. The CDR3 here is CASSDPVTETQYF. CDR3 nucleotides: TGTGCCAGCAGTGATCCCGTGACGGAGACCCAGTACTTC.

This chain uses TRBV6-4 with TRBJ2-1, with D possibly being TRBD2 (5 bases). V was cut by 3 bases and J by 2 bases, with 11 bases left in between. The CDR3 consists of 15 residues. Looked up from germline, CDR1 is MRHNA and CDR2 is SNTAGT. This CDR3 reads CASSDAGTAYNEQFF. CDR3 DNA: TGTGCCAGCAGTGATGCGGGCACAGCCTACAATGAGCAGTTCTTC.

The chain uses TRBV27 and TRBJ1-5, with unresolved D. This CDR3 contains 13 residues. The germline CDR1 and CDR2 sequences are MNHEY and SMNVEV (reference sequence). V lost 10 bases to trimming and J lost 0 bases, with 10 bases between them. CDR3 bases: TGTGCCACCAGACGGTATAGCAATCAGCCCCAGCATTTT. It encodes CATRRYSNQPQHF.

The V and J genes are TRBV20-1 and TRBJ2-5; D remains unclear. Germline loops: CDR1 DFQATT, CDR2 SNEGSKA (reference sequence). This CDR3 region has 15 residues. V was trimmed by 6 bases and J by 2 bases, leaving 19 bases between them. The CDR3 is CSAPPSGRIQETQYF. The CDR3 nucleotides are TGCAGTGCCCCACCGAGTGGGCGGATACAAGAGACCCAGTACTTC.

This clonotype was counted a few times. The rearrangement links TRBV5-1 to TRBJ2-1; D remains unclear. This CDR3 region has 13 residues. Germline-derived CDR1 and CDR2 are SGHRS and YFSETQ. V was shortened by 5 bases and J by 9 bases, with 15 bases between the two germline ends. The CDR3 DNA reads TGCGCCAGCAGTCTGGCATCACGGAGTGAGCAGTTCTTC. Translating it yields CASSLASRSEQFF.

The table lists this clonotype with many counts. The chain uses TRBV7-2 and TRBJ1-5; no clear D gene. V shed 6 bases and J shed 2 bases, with 8 bases lying between them. The germline gives CDR1 SGHTA, CDR2 FQGNSA. This CDR3 is 13 amino acids long. Written as DNA, the CDR3 is TGTGCCAGCAGGGGATTTGGCAATCAGCCCCAGCATTTT. Translated, it gives CASRGFGNQPQHF.

This chain uses TRBV6-2 or TRBV6-3 with TRBJ2-4; 9 bases align to TRBD1. The CDR3 runs to 15 residues. V trimming: 6 bases; J trimming: 7 bases; junction bases outside the gene matches: 10. From germline, CDR1 is MNHEY and CDR2 SVGEGT. CDR3 DNA: TGTGCCAGCAGGAAACAGGGGGCCTCGGAGAACATTCAGTACTTC. Encoded protein: CASRKQGASENIQYF.

The chain employs TRBV7-2 and TRBJ1-6; D is undetermined. Germline assignment: CDR1 SGHTA and CDR2 FQGNSA. Trimming shortened V by 3 bases and J by 6 bases, and 3 bases separated the two germline ends. This CDR3 region has 12 residues. CDR3 protein: CASSFSNSPLHF. In DNA form, the CDR3 reads TGTGCCAGCAGCTTCTCTAATTCACCCCTCCACTTT.

The chain is built from TRBV29-1 and TRBJ2-5, with 12 bases lining up with TRBD2. CDR3 length: 13 amino acids. The ends lost 6 bases at V and 5 bases at J; junction bases unmatched: 4. CDR1 is SQVTM, CDR2 ANQGSEA, per germline. The CDR3 DNA reads TGCAGCGTGACCGGGACTAGCGGGGAGACCCAGTACTTC. Protein product: CSVTGTSGETQYF. The full variable domain, rest sourced from reference TRBV29-1 and TRBJ2-5, is SAVISQKPSRDICQRGTSLTIQCQVDSQVTMMFWYRQQPGQSLTLIATANQGSEATYESGFVIDKFPISRPNLTFSTLTVSNMSPEDSSIYLCSVTGTSGETQYFGPGTRLLVL.

This clonotype is categorized as medium-sized. The chain has TRBV7-8 and TRBJ2-1; D is perhaps TRBD1 (6 bases). V gave up 5 bases and J gave up 5 bases, with 13 bases separating them. Per the germline V gene, CDR1 is SGHVS and CDR2 is FQNEAQ. The CDR3 is made up of 14 amino acids. CDR3 nucleotides: TGTGCCAGCAGCCCCGGGACACCCAACAATGAGCAGTTCTTC. This codes for CASSPGTPNNEQFF.

This clonotype was counted ten times or more. The rearrangement links TRBV12-3 or TRBV12-4 to TRBJ1-4; D is perhaps TRBD1 (6 bases). The CDR3 runs to 15 residues. V was clipped by 2 bases and J by 5 bases, with 12 bases between them. CDR3 in amino acids: CASSLPGTGNEKLFF. For the CDR3, the DNA is TGTGCCAGCAGTTTACCCGGAACAGGGAATGAAAAACTGTTTTTT.

The V and J genes are TRBV5-4 and TRBJ1-1; perhaps TRBD1 as D (5 bases). Trimming removed 0 bases at V and 4 bases at J, with 13 bases between. CDR1 is SGHNT, CDR2 YYREEE, per germline (reference sequence). This CDR3 has 15 residues. The chain's CDR3 is CASSLGQGGGTEAFF. The DNA of the CDR3 is TGTGCCAGCAGCTTGGGGCAGGGTGGTGGCACTGAAGCTTTCTTT.

This sequence joins TRBV10-3 and TRBJ1-2; D gene ambiguous. The germline gives CDR1 ENHRY, CDR2 SYGVKD. The germline V and J ends were trimmed by 3 bases and 4 bases, with 9 bases remaining between them. The length of the CDR3 is 13 residues. CDR3 protein: CAISEGRRYGYTF. CDR3 bases: TGTGCCATCAGTGAAGGGAGGCGCTATGGCTACACCTTC.

This clonotype was recorded a few times. The chain carries TRBV4-1 and TRBJ2-2; 8 bases align to TRBD1. The CDR3 has 15 amino acids. The V segment lost 3 bases and the J segment 7 bases; nucleotides outside the gene matches: 7. The germline CDR1 and CDR2 sequences are MGHRA and YSYEKL. CDR3 DNA sequence: TGCGCCAGCAGCCAGTCCCAGGGGGCGGTCGGGGAGCTGTTTTTT. Its protein product is CASSQSQGAVGELFF.

This clonotype has a handful of counts. V gene TRBV18 combines with J gene TRBJ2-1; 8 bases map to TRBD2. Germline V gives CDR1 KGHSH, CDR2 LQKENI. This CDR3 has 14 residues. J gave up 9 bases and V 3 bases, and 7 bases lay outside the gene matches. CDR3 residues: CASSPRGAQGEQFF. The CDR3 DNA follows: TGTGCCAGCTCACCGCGGGGGGCGCAGGGTGAGCAGTTCTTC.

The chain uses TRBV6-8 and TRBJ2-5; 7 bases map to TRBD2. V trimming: 2 bases; J trimming: 5 bases; junction bases outside the gene matches: 11. This CDR3 contains 16 residues. Germline CDR1 and CDR2: MNHGY and SAAAGT. In nucleotides, the CDR3 is TGTGCCAGCAGTTACGGGCGCTTGAGTAGCGGGGAGACCCAGTACTTC. This translates into CASSYGRLSSGETQYF.

This clonotype was seen more than once but under ten times. The chain joins TRBV5-1 to TRBJ2-5, with 11 bases matching TRBD2. There are 15 residues in the CDR3. Unmatched junction bases numbered 5, after V lost 5 bases and J lost 2 bases. Germline V gene data show CDR1 as SGHRS and CDR2 as YFSETQ. The CDR3 region is CASSTGLAVQETQYF. In DNA, the CDR3 is TGCGCCAGCAGTACGGGACTAGCGGTTCAAGAGACCCAGTACTTC.

About this clonotype itself: A much larger clone is a single base away; this may be a read error. The genes are TRBV7-2 and TRBJ1-3, with D hard to call. The germline V gene encodes CDR1 SGHTA and CDR2 FQGNSA. CDR3 length: 14 residues. Trimming removed 4 bases at V and 3 bases at J, with 10 bases between. The CDR3 DNA follows: TGTGCCAGCAGCTCGCGATTCTTTGGAAACACCATATATTTT. It codes for CASSSRFFGNTIYF. Together with reference TRBV7-2 and TRBJ1-3, the CDR3 gives the full variable domain: GAGVSQSPSNKVTEKGKDVELRCDPISGHTALYWYRQSLGQGLEFLIYFQGNSAPDKSGLPSDRFSAERTGGSVSTLTIQRTQQEDSAVYLCASSSRFFGNTIYFGEGSWLTVV.

The chain is built from TRBV28 and TRBJ2-7, with 8 bases that match TRBD1. Germline CDR1 and CDR2: MDHEN and SYDVKM. Trimming cost V 2 bases and J 2 bases; bases outside gene matches: 5. The CDR3 runs to 15 residues. CDR3 DNA: TGTGCCAGCAGTTTACAGACAGGGGTCCCCTACGAGCAGTACTTC. It codes for CASSLQTGVPYEQYF. Full variable domain (rest looked up from reference TRBV28 and TRBJ2-7): DVKVTQSSRYLVKRTGEKVFLECVQDMDHENMFWYRQDPGLGLRLIYFSYDVKMKEKGDIPEGYSVSREKKERFSLILESASTNQTSMYLCASSLQTGVPYEQYFGPGTRLTVT.

This chain connects TRBV5-6 to TRBJ2-4, with D tentatively TRBD2 (5 bases). Germline CDR1 and CDR2: SGHDT and YYEEEE. V lost 0 bases and J 7 bases, leaving 11 bases between the germline ends. This CDR3 spans 14 amino acids. DNA of the CDR3: TGTGCCAGCAGCTTGGGGCAGGAGGCCAACATTCAGTACTTC. Translated: CASSLGQEANIQYF.